Below are 21 T cell receptor beta chains sequenced from a single sample in a study of T cells in Graves' hyperthyroidism and ophthalmopathy. Amplified regions were TCR beta CDR3 sequences from RNA transcripts. HTBI primers drove first-round RT-PCR of the TCR CDR3. Via MiXCR, TCRdb re-called the multiplex PCR reads, giving one row per CDR3 protein. The sample yields approximately 380,000 distinct CDR3 sequences, approximately 20% seen once. Sequences were obtained from blood. These TCRs come from a woman aged 18 to 35 with Graves' hyperthyroidism.

This clonotype has more than one count but fewer than ten. CDR3 DNA: TGTGCCAGCAGCCGAGACCCCAGGGACCTGAACACTGAAGCTTTCTTT. Translation gives CASSRDPRDLNTEAFF. This sequence joins TRBV4-2 and TRBJ1-1; a weak D match, TRBD1 (5 bases). Germline V gene sequence: CDR1 LGHNA, CDR2 YNFKEQ. This CDR3 has 16 amino acids. Trimming removed 4 bases at V and 0 bases at J, with 15 bases between.

This clonotype was seen many times. The rearrangement links TRBV6-1 to TRBJ1-5; unclear D gene. This CDR3 is built from 14 residues. The V and J ends lost 1 base and 6 bases respectively, with 10 bases between them. In germline, CDR1 is MNHNS, CDR2 SASEGT. CDR3 coding DNA: TGTGCCAGCAGTGAAGGACCGCCTAGTCAGCCCCAGCATTTT. Translation gives CASSEGPPSQPQHF.

This clonotype was detected ten times or more. The V call is TRBV20-1, the J call TRBJ1-2; D ambiguous. The V end was cut by 5 bases, the J end by 8 bases, with 12 bases between. CDR1 and CDR2 from the germline V gene are DFQATT and SNEGSKA (reference sequence). The CDR3 is 11 amino acids. The CDR3 nucleotides read TGCAGTGCTGAACGGACCGGGGGCTACACCTTC. Its protein product is CSAERTGGYTF.

A few counts support this clonotype. The chain is built from TRBV12-3 or TRBV12-4 and TRBJ2-6, with a weak D call TRBD2 (5 bases). Deletions cut 2 bases from V and 0 bases from J, with 23 bases between. The length of the CDR3 is 21 residues. DNA of the CDR3: TGTGCCAGCAGTTTAAATAACGGGGAAGATTACCTCTCCTCTGGGGCCAACGTCCTGACTTTC. It is translated as CASSLNNGEDYLSSGANVLTF.

This clonotype was picked up many times. The chain recombines TRBV20-1 with TRBJ1-3; no clear D gene. The V end was cut by 3 bases, the J end by 11 bases, with 14 bases between. Germline V lookup: CDR1 DFQATT, CDR2 SNEGSKA (reference sequence). This CDR3 region has 12 residues. CDR3 loop: CSASPTDVPIYF. The CDR3 bases are TGCAGTGCTAGCCCGACCGATGTCCCCATATATTTT.

This sequence joins TRBV6-5 and TRBJ1-1, with D perhaps matching TRBD1 (5 bases). Between the trimmed V and J ends, which lost 4 bases and 2 bases, there was a span of 11 bases. This CDR3 contains 14 residues. Germline assignment: CDR1 MNHEY and CDR2 SVGAGI. CDR3: CASSSLRANTEAFF. The DNA for the CDR3 is TGTGCCAGCAGTTCCCTCAGGGCCAACACTGAAGCTTTCTTT.

J is TRBJ1-2 and V is TRBV6-1; weak D call: TRBD1 (5 bases). The CDR3 has 13 residues. The V end lost 2 bases, the J end lost 7 bases, and 11 bases lay between the germline ends. The germline V gene has CDR1 MNHNS and CDR2 SASEGT. DNA for the CDR3: TGTGCCAGCAGTGAACAGGGAACGGGTGGCTACACCTTC. It codes for CASSEQGTGGYTF.

The chain links TRBV6-2 or TRBV6-3 to TRBJ1-2; D unclear. The CDR3 contains 13 residues. CDR1 MNHEY and CDR2 SVGEGT come from the germline V gene. V was shortened by 2 bases and J by 8 bases, with 12 bases between the two germline ends. The CDR3 spells CASSYQSDGGYTF. CDR3 in DNA: TGTGCCAGCAGTTACCAGTCCGATGGCGGCTACACCTTC.

This chain connects TRBV24-1 to TRBJ2-7; 7 bases map to TRBD1. Trimming took 3 bases from V and 1 from J; bases not matched to a gene: 11. This CDR3 spans 17 amino acids. Looked up from germline, CDR1 is KGHDR and CDR2 is SFDVKD. The CDR3 loop is CATSDGFSGTESYEQYF. The CDR3 DNA reads as TGTGCCACCAGTGATGGATTCTCCGGGACAGAATCCTACGAGCAGTACTTC.

Comments on this clonotype: One end of the junction is discordant with germline, which a read error may explain. This chain links TRBV6-5 with TRBJ1-1; unclear D gene. Germline CDR1 reads MNHEY; CDR2 reads SVGAGI. The CDR3 is 13 residues long. The CDR3 loop is CASIFGVYTDAFF. The CDR3 bases are TGTGCCAGCATTTTCGGAGTGTACACTGATGCTTTCTTT.

This clonotype was counted many times. This chain links TRBV19 with TRBJ1-5; the D gene is possibly TRBD1 (5 bases). Germline V gene sequence: CDR1 LNHDA, CDR2 SQIVND (reference sequence). The CDR3 is 16 amino acids. The V end lost 3 bases, the J end lost 6 bases, and 18 bases lay between the germline ends. DNA for the CDR3: TGTGCCAGTAGTATCGACAGCTTAAGCAGGAGTCAGCCCCAGCATTTT. This codes for CASSIDSLSRSQPQHF.

This clonotype was counted ten times or more. The gene calls are TRBV7-2 and TRBJ2-2; D is unclear. V lost 5 bases to trimming and J lost 0 bases, with 10 bases between them. This CDR3 is 15 amino acids long. Germline CDR1 reads SGHTA; CDR2 reads FQGNSA. Here the CDR3 DNA reads TGTGCCAGCAGCCCGTTCTTCGCGAACACCGGGGAGCTGTTTTTT. Its translation is CASSPFFANTGELFF.

In its sample, this clonotype was seen many times. The V gene is TRBV6-1, the J gene TRBJ1-5; a weak D match, TRBD1 (6 bases). This CDR3 has 15 amino acids. CDR1 is MNHNS, CDR2 SASEGT, per germline. Trimming cost V 6 bases and J 9 bases, with 21 bases left between them. The CDR3, as DNA: TGTGCCAGCAGCACCGGGGTGGACAGCACAGGGCCCCAGCATTTT. It is translated as CASSTGVDSTGPQHF.

This clonotype was detected ten times or more. This sequence joins TRBV6-1 and TRBJ1-2; TRBD1 aligns across 8 bases. The V and J ends lost 6 bases and 4 bases, in that order; junction bases with no gene match: 10. CDR1 and CDR2 (germline): MNHNS, SASEGT. The CDR3 spans 15 residues. In nucleotides, the CDR3 is TGTGCCAGCAGCCCCGCAGGGGGCGAAGGCTATGGCTACACCTTC. Translation gives CASSPAGGEGYGYTF.

This clonotype was found many times. V gene TRBV12-3 or TRBV12-4 combines with J gene TRBJ2-7; either TRBD1 or TRBD2 may fit D (5 bases each). The CDR3 length is 13 residues. The V end was cut by 3 bases, the J end by 2 bases, with 8 bases between. CDR3 sequence reads: CASSFQGPYEQYF. The CDR3 DNA reads as TGTGCCAGCAGTTTTCAGGGACCCTACGAGCAGTACTTC.

This clonotype has just a few counts. V is TRBV7-8 and J is TRBJ1-1; tentatively, D is TRBD1 (6 bases). The V gene's germline CDR1 is SGHVS and CDR2 FQNEAQ. Trimming shortened V by 5 bases and J by 7 bases, and 20 bases separated the two germline ends. CDR3 length: 15 amino acids. This chain's CDR3 is CASSPEGGREGEAFF. CDR3 sequence (DNA): TGTGCCAGCAGCCCGGAGGGGGGTCGGGAGGGTGAAGCTTTCTTT.

This clonotype was detected only a few times. The CDR3 DNA sequence: TGTGCCAGCAGCCAGACCGCCCTGAGGGGAAACACCATATATTTT. Residues: CASSQTALRGNTIYF. The chain recombines TRBV14 with TRBJ1-3; D remains ambiguous. Germline V gene lookup returns CDR1 SGHDN and CDR2 FVKESK. The ends were cut back, 3 bases at V and 4 bases at J, with 13 bases in the middle. This CDR3 contains 15 residues.

This chain connects TRBV5-1 to TRBJ1-6; 7 nucleotides match TRBD1. Germline V lookup: CDR1 SGHRS, CDR2 YFSETQ. Trimming removed 3 bases from V and 10 bases from J; junction bases left unmatched: 7. This CDR3 is built from 14 residues. The CDR3 DNA reads as TGCGCCAGCAGCTCGGGACAGAGTCGCTCACCCCTCCACTTT. Protein sequence: CASSSGQSRSPLHF.

This clonotype was observed many times. This rearrangement joins TRBV6-4 to TRBJ2-7, with D maybe TRBD1 (7 bases). The CDR3 is 14 residues long. CDR1 and CDR2 (germline): MRHNA, SNTAGT. V was pared by 9 bases and J by 6 bases, with 21 bases between. The CDR3 DNA is TGTGCCAGGGAGGGGACAGACCGTTCTCGCGAGCAGTACTTC. Protein product: CAREGTDRSREQYF.

The genes are TRBV6-2 or TRBV6-3 and TRBJ1-1; D not certain. The CDR3 extends over 13 amino acids. Germline V gene data show CDR1 as MNHEY and CDR2 as SVGEGT. Trimming stripped 2 bases from V and 2 bases from J, with 6 bases between. CDR3 in DNA: TGTGCCAGCAGTTACAGCTATAACACTGAAGCTTTCTTT. Its translation: CASSYSYNTEAFF.

This clonotype was picked up many times. The rearrangement uses TRBV19 and TRBJ1-5; no clear D gene. This CDR3 comprises 15 residues. Looked up from germline, CDR1 is LNHDA and CDR2 is SQIVND (reference sequence). V lost 0 bases and J 2 bases, leaving 8 bases between the germline ends. The CDR3, as DNA: TGTGCCAGTAGTATAGATTGGAGGGGCAATCAGCCCCAGCATTTT. Its translation is CASSIDWRGNQPQHF.